Listed here are 18 T cell receptor beta chains from one sample, sequenced in a study of CD8 T cells in ankylosing spondylitis. Study-wide findings and caveats: Characteristic of ankylosing spondylitis blood, it appeared, was a TCR beta motif comprising roughly eight highly homologous variants.

TCRdb recomputed calls from the 5' RACE reads with MiXCR, one row per CDR3 protein. The sample has approximately 540,000 distinct CDR3 sequences; roughly 13% are singletons. No cognate antigen is known for these TCRs. The sequenced sample consisted of blood, either unsorted or a sorted T cell fraction (not recorded which). Source of these receptors: a male donor with ankylosing spondylitis.

This clonotype has ten or more counts. This sequence joins TRBV20-1 and TRBJ2-1; 7 nucleotides agree with TRBD2. This CDR3 has 16 amino acids. Germline CDR1 and CDR2: DFQATT and SNEGSKA (reference sequence). With V trimmed by 0 bases and J by 0 bases, 5 bases remained unmatched. CDR3 nucleotides: TGCAGTGCTAGAGATCTGGGGGGGAGCTCCTACAATGAGCAGTTCTTC. This sequence encodes CSARDLGGSSYNEQFF.

V and J are TRBV5-1 and TRBJ2-2; the D gene could be TRBD1 or TRBD2 (5 bases each). The CDR3 covers 15 residues. The V end was cut by 3 bases, the J end by 7 bases, with 16 bases between. Germline lookup yields CDR1 SGHRS and CDR2 YFSETQ. CDR3 residues: CASSWGSSKDGELFF. CDR3 sequence (DNA): TGCGCCAGCAGCTGGGGGAGCTCCAAGGACGGGGAGCTGTTTTTT. Drawing the rest from reference TRBV5-1 and TRBJ2-2, the complete variable domain is KAGVTQTPRYLIKTRGQQVTLSCSPISGHRSVSWYQQTPGQGLQFLFEYFSETQRNKGNFPGRFSGRQFSNSRSEMNVSTLELGDSALYLCASSWGSSKDGELFFGEGSRLTVL.

The CDR3 reads CSAKKTSGVETQYF. CDR3 sequence (DNA): TGCAGTGCTAAGAAGACTAGCGGGGTAGAGACCCAGTACTTC. This rearrangement joins TRBV20-1 to TRBJ2-5; 11 bases map to TRBD2. Germline V lookup: CDR1 DFQATT, CDR2 SNEGSKA (reference sequence). Trimming removed 4 bases from V and 4 bases from J; junction bases left unmatched: 5. The CDR3 runs 14 residues.

This clonotype appeared many times. This chain joins TRBV29-1 and TRBJ2-1; 14 bases are a match to TRBD2. V lost 4 bases and J lost 5; bases outside the gene matches: 10. The CDR3 covers 17 residues. Germline assignment: CDR1 SQVTM and CDR2 ANQGSEA. CDR3 sequence (DNA): TGCAGCGTTGGACTAGCGGGAGGGCCGATACTCAACAATGAGCAGTTCTTC. Residues: CSVGLAGGPILNNEQFF.

This clonotype was detected only a few times. The gene calls are TRBV12-3 or TRBV12-4 and TRBJ2-3; TRBD1 matches 11 bases. V shed 6 bases and J 3 bases; nucleotides not matched to a gene: 8. The CDR3 covers 16 residues. The CDR3 sequence: CASSRGTGGPTDTQYF. Written as DNA, the CDR3 is TGTGCCAGCAGCCGCGGGACAGGGGGACCTACAGATACGCAGTATTTT.

This chain links TRBV29-1 with TRBJ2-3, with a weak D call TRBD2 (6 bases). V lost 6 bases to trimming and J lost 6 bases, with 16 bases between them. CDR3 length: 13 amino acids. Germline-derived CDR1 and CDR2 are SQVTM and ANQGSEA. Written as DNA, the CDR3 is TGCAGCGTCGGAGGGACCCCCATCGATACGCAGTATTTT. This translates into CSVGGTPIDTQYF.

V gene TRBV5-5 combines with J gene TRBJ1-5; D remains unclear. The CDR3 has 13 amino acids. Germline lookup yields CDR1 SGHKS and CDR2 YYEKEE (reference sequence). V was shortened by 4 bases and J by 1 base, with 6 bases between the two germline ends. CDR3 sequence (DNA): TGTGCCAGCAGCCATTTAAGCAATCAGCCCCAGCATTTT. Encoded protein: CASSHLSNQPQHF.

A few counts support this clonotype. The gene calls are TRBV7-2 and TRBJ2-2, with a weak D call TRBD2 (5 bases). Germline-derived CDR1 and CDR2 are SGHTA and FQGNSA. The CDR3 covers 14 residues. V dropped 5 bases and J dropped 8 bases, with 15 bases sitting between them. CDR3 sequence: CASSPRLAAGELFF. CDR3 bases: TGTGCCAGCAGCCCCCGGCTAGCTGCGGGGGAGCTGTTTTTT. Full variable domain (outside the CDR3, taken from reference TRBV7-2 and TRBJ2-2): GAGVSQSPSNKVTEKGKDVELRCDPISGHTALYWYRQSLGQGLEFLIYFQGNSAPDKSGLPSDRFSAERTGGSVSTLTIQRTQQEDSAVYLCASSPRLAAGELFFGEGSRLTVL.

This clonotype was picked up a small number of times. The V call is TRBV7-8, the J call TRBJ1-1, with 7 bases lining up with TRBD1. Germline V gene lookup returns CDR1 SGHVS and CDR2 FQNEAQ. V lost 0 bases and J lost 0; bases outside the gene matches: 1. CDR3 length: 15 amino acids. This CDR3 is CASSLATGLNTEAFF. Written as DNA, the CDR3 is TGTGCCAGCAGCTTAGCGACAGGGCTGAACACTGAAGCTTTCTTT.

This clonotype was seen only a few times. The chain links TRBV7-9 to TRBJ1-6; D remains ambiguous. Germline V CDR1 and CDR2: SEHNR, FQNEAQ (reference sequence). This CDR3 is built from 15 residues. The V end was cut by 5 bases, the J end by 8 bases, with 16 bases between. The DNA for the CDR3 is TGTGCCAGCAGCCCAGGTGGGATTTGGGATTCACCCCTCCACTTT. Its translation is CASSPGGIWDSPLHF.

The table lists this clonotype with a few counts. The chain has TRBV3-1 and TRBJ2-1, with D unclear. The CDR3 is made up of 12 amino acids. Germline values: CDR1 LGHDT, CDR2 YNNKEL (reference sequence). The germline V and J ends were trimmed by 1 base and 9 bases, with 7 bases remaining between them. CDR3 sequence (DNA): TGTGCCAGCAGCCAAGGGCTAGGTGAGCAGTTCTTC. Amino acids: CASSQGLGEQFF.

The chain has TRBV11-3 and TRBJ2-1, with D tentatively TRBD2 (5 bases). CDR1 SGHNT and CDR2 YENEEA come from the germline V gene. The germline V and J ends were trimmed by 5 bases and 7 bases, with 18 bases remaining between them. The CDR3 is 15 amino acids. The CDR3 loop reads CASSPLGGRENEQFF. CDR3 coding DNA: TGTGCCAGCAGCCCCCTAGGTGGGAGAGAAAATGAGCAGTTCTTC.

Only a few counts were recorded for this clonotype. The chain employs TRBV10-2 and TRBJ2-2; TRBD2 might be the D (6 bases). Germline values: CDR1 WSHSY, CDR2 SAAADI. The V end was cut by 8 bases, the J end by 4 bases, with 17 bases between. CDR3 length equals 15 residues. In DNA form, the CDR3 reads TGCGCCAGCGGGAGGAGGACATCGGGCACCGGGGAGCTGTTTTTT. Its translation is CASGRRTSGTGELFF.

The chain combines TRBV4-2 with TRBJ1-1, with 8 bases that match TRBD1. The CDR3 contains 15 residues. Trimming cost V 4 bases and J 1 base; bases outside gene matches: 5. Germline loops: CDR1 LGHNA, CDR2 YNFKEQ. Here the CDR3 reads CASSPGQGRNTEAFF. The CDR3, as DNA: TGTGCCAGCAGCCCCGGACAGGGCAGGAACACTGAAGCTTTCTTT.

J is TRBJ2-5 and V is TRBV2, with 7 bases lining up with TRBD1. The CDR3 length is 14 residues. Trimming cost V 6 bases and J 1 base; bases outside gene matches: 5. Germline V lookup: CDR1 SNHLY, CDR2 FYNNEI. CDR3 DNA: TGTGCCAGCAGGCCCACAGGGGTCCAAGAGACCCAGTACTTC. Translation gives CASRPTGVQETQYF.

This clonotype was observed a few times. V and J are TRBV20-1 and TRBJ1-1, with D perhaps TRBD1 (6 bases). This CDR3 has 13 residues. The ends were cut back, 3 bases at V and 6 bases at J, with 14 bases in the middle. Germline CDR1 reads DFQATT; CDR2 reads SNEGSKA (reference sequence). CDR3 bases: TGCAGTGCTAGGAGGAACAGGGCCGCTGAAGCTTTCTTT. It specifies CSARRNRAAEAFF.

The chain employs TRBV12-3 or TRBV12-4 and TRBJ2-5, with TRBD1 identical over 8 bases. The ends lost 4 bases at V and 0 bases at J; junction bases unmatched: 4. The CDR3 has 15 amino acids. The CDR3 protein is CASSWDRRYQETQYF. The CDR3 region has the DNA TGTGCCAGCAGTTGGGACAGGCGGTACCAAGAGACCCAGTACTTC.

The chain carries TRBV7-8 and TRBJ1-6; D gene unclear. CDR3 length: 15 amino acids. CDR1 is SGHVS, CDR2 FQNEAQ, per germline. V lost 1 base to trimming and J lost 15 bases, with 19 bases between them. CDR3 in DNA: TGTGCCAGCAGCTTAGGGCACTCGTGGTCGCCTCTCCTCCACTTT. This gives the protein CASSLGHSWSPLLHF.